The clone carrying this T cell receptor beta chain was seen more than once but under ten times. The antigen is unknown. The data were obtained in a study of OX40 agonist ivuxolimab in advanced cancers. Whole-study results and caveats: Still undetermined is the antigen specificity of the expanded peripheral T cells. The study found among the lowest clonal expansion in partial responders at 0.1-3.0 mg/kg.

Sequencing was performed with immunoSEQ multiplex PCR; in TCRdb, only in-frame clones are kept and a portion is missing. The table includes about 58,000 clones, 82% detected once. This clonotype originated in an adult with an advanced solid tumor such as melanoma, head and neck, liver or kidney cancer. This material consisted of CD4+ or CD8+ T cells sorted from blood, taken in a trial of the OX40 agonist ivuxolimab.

As DNA, the CDR3 is TGTGCCAGCAGCGAGGGGGCTAACTATGGCTACACCTTC. This codes for CASSEGANYGYTF. The V call is TRBV6-5, the J call TRBJ1-2; D perhaps matches TRBD1 (6 bases). Germline V gives CDR1 MNHEY, CDR2 SVGAGI. The CDR3 is made up of 13 amino acids. The germline V and J ends were trimmed by 6 bases and 0 bases, with 8 bases remaining between them.